This T cell receptor beta chain comes out of a study of CD8 T cells in ankylosing spondylitis. Using its own MiXCR run on the 5' RACE reads, TCRdb lists one record per CDR3 protein. The sample has about 210,000 distinct CDR3 sequences; 8.2% are singletons. This clonotype was counted at least ten times. The CDR3 contains 14 residues. Between the trimmed V and J ends, which lost 3 bases and 7 bases, there was a span of 16 bases. Germline values: CDR1 LGHDT, CDR2 YNNKEL (reference sequence). Sequences were obtained from blood, either unsorted or a sorted T cell fraction (not recorded which). This chain joins TRBV3-1 and TRBJ2-7; D is unclear. The TCR sequence derives from a female donor with ankylosing spondylitis or in good health (not recorded which). The CDR3 DNA is TGTGCCAGCAGCCAGGGTTGGGGTGCCGGGGAGCAGTACTTC. Protein sequence: CASSQGWGAGEQYF.